The source of this T cell receptor beta chain is a study of blood T cells in healthy people across ages. Study conclusions and caveats: Per-million-T-cell TCR beta diversity fell roughly linearly with age.

For the second PCR, which ran for about 6 to 11 cycles, a sample-barcoded 5' primer and a J-beta primer mix were used. TCRdb processed the 5' RACE reads anew with MiXCR; each CDR3 protein has one entry. The table lists approximately 1,100,000 distinct CDR3 sequences, roughly 45% of them singletons. The CDR3 sequence is 15 residues long. Trimming left V 0 bases short and J 0 bases short, with 7 bases between. This clonotype was seen a few times. The target antigen is unknown. The sample consisted of blood. This chain links TRBV12-3 or TRBV12-4 with TRBJ2-3; perhaps TRBD1 as D (6 bases). The clonotype was recovered from a woman in her fifties or sixties in good health. Here the CDR3 DNA reads TGTGCCAGCAGTTTAGCGACAGGTAGCACAGATACGCAGTATTTT. It encodes CASSLATGSTDTQYF.